The T cell receptor beta chain described here comes from a study of blood T cell repertoires in COVID-19. The wider study: The United States, Italy and Spain were the sources of the acute and convalescent COVID-19 samples.

V shed 2 bases and J shed 4 bases, with 9 bases lying between them. The CDR3 has 14 residues. CDR1 LNHNV and CDR2 YYDKDF come from the germline V gene (reference sequence). Data came from immunoSEQ multiplex PCR; TCRdb stores just in-frame clones and leaves some out. In the table there are approximately 180,000 clones, 80% to 90% of which are singletons. This TCR was recovered from a man aged 60-69 years with acute or convalescent COVID-19. The sample comprised peripheral blood. V gene TRBV15 combines with J gene TRBJ2-1; tentative D call: TRBD1 (6 bases). The CDR3 coding sequence is TGTGCCACCAGCAGACTAGACAGGTACAATGAGCAGTTCTTC. Encoded protein: CATSRLDRYNEQFF.